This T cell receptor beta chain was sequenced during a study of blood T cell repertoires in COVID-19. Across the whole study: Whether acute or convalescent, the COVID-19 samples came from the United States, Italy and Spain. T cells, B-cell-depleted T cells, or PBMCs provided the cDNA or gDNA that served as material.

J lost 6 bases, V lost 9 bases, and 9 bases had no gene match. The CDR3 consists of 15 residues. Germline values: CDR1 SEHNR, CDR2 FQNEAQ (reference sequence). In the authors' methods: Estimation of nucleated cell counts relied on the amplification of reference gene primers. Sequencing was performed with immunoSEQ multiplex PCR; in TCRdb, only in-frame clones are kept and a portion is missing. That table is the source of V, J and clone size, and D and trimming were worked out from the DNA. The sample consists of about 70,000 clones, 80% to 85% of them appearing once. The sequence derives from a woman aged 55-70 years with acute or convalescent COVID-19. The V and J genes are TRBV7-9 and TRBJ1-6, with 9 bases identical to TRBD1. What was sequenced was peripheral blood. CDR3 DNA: TGTGCCAGTACTACGGGACAGGGTGTTAATTCACCCCTCCACTTT. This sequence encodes CASTTGQGVNSPLHF.